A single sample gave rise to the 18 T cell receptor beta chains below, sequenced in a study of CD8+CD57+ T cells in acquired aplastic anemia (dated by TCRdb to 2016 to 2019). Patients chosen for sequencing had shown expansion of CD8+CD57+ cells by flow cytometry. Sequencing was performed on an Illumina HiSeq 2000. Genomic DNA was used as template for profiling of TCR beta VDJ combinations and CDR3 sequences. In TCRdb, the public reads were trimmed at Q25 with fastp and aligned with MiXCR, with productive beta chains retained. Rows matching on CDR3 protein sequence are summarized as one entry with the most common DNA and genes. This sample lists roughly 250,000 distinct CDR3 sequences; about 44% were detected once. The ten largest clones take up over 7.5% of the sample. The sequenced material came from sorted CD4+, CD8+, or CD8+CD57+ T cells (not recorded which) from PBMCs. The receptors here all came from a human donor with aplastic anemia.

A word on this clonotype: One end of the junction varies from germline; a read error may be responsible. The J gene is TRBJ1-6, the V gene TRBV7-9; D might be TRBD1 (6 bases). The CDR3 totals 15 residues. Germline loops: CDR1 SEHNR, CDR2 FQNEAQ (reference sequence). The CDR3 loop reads CASSQGGSYNSPLHF. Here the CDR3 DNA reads TGCGCCAGCAGCCAAGGGGGCTCCTATAATTCACCCCTCCACTTT.

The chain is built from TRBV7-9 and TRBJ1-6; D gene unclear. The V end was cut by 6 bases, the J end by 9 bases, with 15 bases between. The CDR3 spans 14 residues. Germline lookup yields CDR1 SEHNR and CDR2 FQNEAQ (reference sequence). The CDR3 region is CASSPTDGGSPLHF. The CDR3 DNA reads TGTGCCAGCAGTCCAACAGACGGCGGTTCACCCCTCCACTTT.

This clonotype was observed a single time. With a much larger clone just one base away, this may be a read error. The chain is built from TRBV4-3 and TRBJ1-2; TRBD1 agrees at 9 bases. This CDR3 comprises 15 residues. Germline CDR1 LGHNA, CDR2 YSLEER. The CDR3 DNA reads TGCACCAGCAGCCAAGACCTACAGGGGGCGGATGGCTACACCTTC. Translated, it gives CTSSQDLQGADGYTF.

The CDR3 nucleotides read TGCGCCAGCAGTGACAGAACCTCTAACTATGGCTACACCTTC. Translation gives CASSDRTSNYGYTF. The J gene is TRBJ1-2, the V gene TRBV10-1; no definite D call. Trimming pared 3 bases from V and 0 bases from J, leaving 8 bases between. The CDR3 contains 14 residues. CDR1 WNHNN and CDR2 SYGVQD come from the germline V gene (reference sequence).

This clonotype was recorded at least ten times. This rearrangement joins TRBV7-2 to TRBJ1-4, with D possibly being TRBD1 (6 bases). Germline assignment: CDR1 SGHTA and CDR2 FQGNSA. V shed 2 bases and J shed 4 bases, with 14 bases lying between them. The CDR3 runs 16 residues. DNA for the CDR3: TGTGCCAGCAGCTTACTTTTCGGACAGCTTAATGAAAAACTGTTTTTT. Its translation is CASSLLFGQLNEKLFF.

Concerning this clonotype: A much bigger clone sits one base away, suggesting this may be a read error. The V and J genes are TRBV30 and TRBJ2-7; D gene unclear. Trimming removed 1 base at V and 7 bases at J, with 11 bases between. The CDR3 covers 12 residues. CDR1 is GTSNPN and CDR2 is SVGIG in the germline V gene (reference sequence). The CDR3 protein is CAWSGPDREQYF. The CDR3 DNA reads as TGTGCCTGGAGTGGACCGGATCGGGAGCAGTACTTC. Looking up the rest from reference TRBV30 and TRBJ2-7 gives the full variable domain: SQTIHQWPATLVQPVGSPLSLECTVEGTSNPNLYWYRQAAGRGLQLLFYSVGIGQISSEVPQNLSASRPQDRQFILSSKKLLLSDSGFYLCAWSGPDREQYFGPGTRLTVT.

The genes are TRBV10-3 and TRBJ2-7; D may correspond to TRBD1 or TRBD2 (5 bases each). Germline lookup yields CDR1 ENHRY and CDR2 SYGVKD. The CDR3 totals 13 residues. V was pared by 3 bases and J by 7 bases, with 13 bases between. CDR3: CAISEGTLGEQYF. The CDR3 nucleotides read TGTGCCATCAGTGAAGGGACCTTGGGGGAGCAGTACTTC.

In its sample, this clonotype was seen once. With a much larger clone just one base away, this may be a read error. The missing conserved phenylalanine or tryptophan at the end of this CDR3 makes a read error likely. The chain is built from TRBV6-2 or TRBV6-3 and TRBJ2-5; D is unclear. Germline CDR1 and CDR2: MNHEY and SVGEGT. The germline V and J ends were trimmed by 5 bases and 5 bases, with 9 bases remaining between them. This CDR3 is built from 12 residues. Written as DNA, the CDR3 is TGTGCCAGCAGTCGATCCGGGGAGACCCAGTACTCC. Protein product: CASSRSGETQYS.

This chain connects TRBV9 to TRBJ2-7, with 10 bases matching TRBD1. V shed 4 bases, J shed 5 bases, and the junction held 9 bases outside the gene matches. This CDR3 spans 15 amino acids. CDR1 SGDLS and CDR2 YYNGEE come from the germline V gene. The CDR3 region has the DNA TGTGCCAGCAGCCTAAATGGACAGGGGGTCGACGAGCAGTACTTC. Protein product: CASSLNGQGVDEQYF.

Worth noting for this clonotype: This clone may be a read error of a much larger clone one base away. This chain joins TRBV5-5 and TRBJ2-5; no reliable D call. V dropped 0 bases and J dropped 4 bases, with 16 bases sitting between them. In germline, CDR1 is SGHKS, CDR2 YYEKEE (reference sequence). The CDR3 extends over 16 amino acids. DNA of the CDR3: TGTGCCAGCAGCTTGGGGGCCTGGACGCCGCGAGAGACCCAGTACTTC. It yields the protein CASSLGAWTPRETQYF.

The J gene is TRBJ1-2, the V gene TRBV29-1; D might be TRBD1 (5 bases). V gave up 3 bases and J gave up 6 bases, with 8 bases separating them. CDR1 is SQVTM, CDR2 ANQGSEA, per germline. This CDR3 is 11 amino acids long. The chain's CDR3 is CSVEGTHGYTF. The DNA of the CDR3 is TGCAGCGTTGAGGGGACTCATGGCTACACCTTC.

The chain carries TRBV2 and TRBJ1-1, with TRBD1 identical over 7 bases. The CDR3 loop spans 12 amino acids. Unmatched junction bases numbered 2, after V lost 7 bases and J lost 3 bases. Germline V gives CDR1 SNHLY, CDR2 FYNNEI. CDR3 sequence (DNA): TGTGCCAGCAAGGGGGCTCACACTGAAGCTTTCTTT. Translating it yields CASKGAHTEAFF.

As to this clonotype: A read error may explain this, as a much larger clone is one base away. CDR3 loop: CASRLPGIDNGQFF. The CDR3 bases are TGTGCCAGCAGGTTGCCAGGGATCGATAATGGGCAGTTCTTC. This chain joins TRBV2 and TRBJ2-1, with D maybe TRBD1 (5 bases). The CDR3 consists of 14 residues. Looked up from germline, CDR1 is SNHLY and CDR2 is FYNNEI.

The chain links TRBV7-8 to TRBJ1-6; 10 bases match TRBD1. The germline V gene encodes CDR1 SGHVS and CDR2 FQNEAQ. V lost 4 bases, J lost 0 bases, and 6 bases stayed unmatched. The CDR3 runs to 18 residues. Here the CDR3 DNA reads TGTGCCAGCAGCTCACGGACAGGGGGACTCTCCTATAATTCACCCCTCCACTTT. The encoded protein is CASSSRTGGLSYNSPLHF.

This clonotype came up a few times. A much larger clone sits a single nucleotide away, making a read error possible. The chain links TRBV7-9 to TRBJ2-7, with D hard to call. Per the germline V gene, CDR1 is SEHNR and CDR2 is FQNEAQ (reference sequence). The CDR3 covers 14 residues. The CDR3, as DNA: TGTGCCAGCAGCTTGTTGTCGAGCTCCTACGGGCAGTACTTC. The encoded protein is CASSLLSSSYGQYF.

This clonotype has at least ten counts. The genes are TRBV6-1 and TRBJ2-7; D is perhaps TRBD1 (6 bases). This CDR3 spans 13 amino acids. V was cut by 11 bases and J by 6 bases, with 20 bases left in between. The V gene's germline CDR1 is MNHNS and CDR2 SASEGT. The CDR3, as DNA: TGTGCCTCACAGGGCGAGTCTCAGACCGAGCAGTACTTC. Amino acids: CASQGESQTEQYF.

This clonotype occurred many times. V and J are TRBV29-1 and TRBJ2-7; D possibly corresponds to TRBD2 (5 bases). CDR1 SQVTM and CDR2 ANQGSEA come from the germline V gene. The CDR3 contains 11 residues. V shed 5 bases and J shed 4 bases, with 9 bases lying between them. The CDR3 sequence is CSVSGEYEQYF. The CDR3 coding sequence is TGCAGCGTTTCCGGGGAGTACGAGCAGTACTTC.

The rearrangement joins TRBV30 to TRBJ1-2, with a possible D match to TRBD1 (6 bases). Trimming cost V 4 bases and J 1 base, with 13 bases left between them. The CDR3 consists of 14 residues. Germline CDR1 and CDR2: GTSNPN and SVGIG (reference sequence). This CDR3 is CAWIDWTVNYGYTF. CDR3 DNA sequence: TGTGCCTGGATAGATTGGACAGTTAACTATGGCTACACCTTC.